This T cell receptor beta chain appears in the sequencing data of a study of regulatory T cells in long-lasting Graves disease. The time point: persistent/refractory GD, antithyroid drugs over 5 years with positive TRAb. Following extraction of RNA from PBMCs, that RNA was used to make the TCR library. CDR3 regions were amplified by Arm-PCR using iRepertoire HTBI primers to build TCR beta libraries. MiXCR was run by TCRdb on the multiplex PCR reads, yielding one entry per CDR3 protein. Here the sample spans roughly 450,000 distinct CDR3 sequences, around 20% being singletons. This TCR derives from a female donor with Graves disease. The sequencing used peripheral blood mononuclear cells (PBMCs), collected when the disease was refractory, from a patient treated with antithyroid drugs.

CDR3 bases: TGTGCCAGCGGTAAGGAGGGGGCCCGCGAGCAGTACTTC. It encodes CASGKEGAREQYF. This rearrangement joins TRBV14 to TRBJ2-7, with D possibly being TRBD1 (7 bases). The CDR3 is 13 residues long. Germline assignment: CDR1 SGHDN and CDR2 FVKESK. With 8 bases removed from V and 6 bases from J, the gap between germline ends came to 17 bases.